This TCR beta chain was sequenced in a study of T cell responses to AZD1222 COVID-19 vaccine. The CDR3 sequence is 14 residues long. V lost 4 bases to trimming and J lost 0 bases, with 7 bases between them. Germline CDR1 reads ENHRY; CDR2 reads SYGVKD. The study's findings and limits: It should be noted that donors were predominantly white British and more often female, and clonal diversity was possibly underestimated. Seropositivity was recorded at baseline in only a handful of AZD1222 recipients. Among vaccine-associated CD4 TCRs, coverage spanned spike, with dominance at 160-218 and 743-854. With two AZD1222 doses given, Spike-specific TCR breadth and depth both rose.

Measured with immunoSEQ multiplex PCR; TCRdb has only the in-frame clones, and not every one. The sample contains over 110,000 clones, about 92% of which appear only once. On this clone: The antigen remains undetermined.

The specimen was peripheral blood, collected after recovery from COVID-19. This TCR derives from an adult who had recovered from COVID-19. This rearrangement joins TRBV10-3 to TRBJ1-3; no reliable D call. DNA of the CDR3: TGTGCCATCAGTGGACAAAGCTCTGGAAACACCATATATTTT. This translates into CAISGQSSGNTIYF.